Given below is one T cell receptor (beta chain) in context. Its antigen is as yet unknown. V trimming: 1 base; J trimming: 5 bases; junction bases outside the gene matches: 8. Germline CDR1 reads LGHNA; CDR2 reads YNFKEQ. The CDR3 extends over 16 amino acids. PCR employed 60 Vbeta and 13 Jbeta primers. TCRdb's table, derived via immunoSEQ multiplex PCR, lists solely in-frame clones and lacks some. The data hold about 140,000 clones, with 70% to 80% observed a single time. These data are taken from a study of cytomegalovirus exposure and HLA in healthy donors. Broader study findings: Some 150 TCR beta chains were listed as cytomegalovirus-associated.

The J gene is TRBJ2-5, the V gene TRBV4-2; TRBD2 aligns across 9 bases. This receptor was identified in a woman in her fifties or sixties in good health and CMV-seronegative. The sample was PBMCs. In DNA, the CDR3 is TGTGCCAGCAGCCAAGTATTCGGCGGGGGGGAGGAGACCCAGTACTTC. Translation gives CASSQVFGGGEETQYF.